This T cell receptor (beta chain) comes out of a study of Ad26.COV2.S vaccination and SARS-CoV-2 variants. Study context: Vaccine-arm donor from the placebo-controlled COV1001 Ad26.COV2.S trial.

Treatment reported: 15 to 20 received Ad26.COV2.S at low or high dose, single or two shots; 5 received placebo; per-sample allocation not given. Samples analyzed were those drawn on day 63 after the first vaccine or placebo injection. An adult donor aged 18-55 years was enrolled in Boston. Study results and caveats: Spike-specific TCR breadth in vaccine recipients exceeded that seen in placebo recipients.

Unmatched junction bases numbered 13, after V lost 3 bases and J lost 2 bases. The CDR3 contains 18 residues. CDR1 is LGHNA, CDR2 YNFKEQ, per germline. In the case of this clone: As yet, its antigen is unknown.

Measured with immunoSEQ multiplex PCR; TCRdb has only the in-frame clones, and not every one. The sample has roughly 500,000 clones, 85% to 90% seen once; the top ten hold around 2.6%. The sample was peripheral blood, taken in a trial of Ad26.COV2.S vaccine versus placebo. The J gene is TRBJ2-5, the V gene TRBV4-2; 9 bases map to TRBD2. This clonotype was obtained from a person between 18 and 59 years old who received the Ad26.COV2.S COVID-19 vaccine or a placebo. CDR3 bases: TGTGCCAGCAGCCATCGGTTATTAGCGGGAGATTTTCAAGAGACCCAGTACTTC. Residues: CASSHRLLAGDFQETQYF.